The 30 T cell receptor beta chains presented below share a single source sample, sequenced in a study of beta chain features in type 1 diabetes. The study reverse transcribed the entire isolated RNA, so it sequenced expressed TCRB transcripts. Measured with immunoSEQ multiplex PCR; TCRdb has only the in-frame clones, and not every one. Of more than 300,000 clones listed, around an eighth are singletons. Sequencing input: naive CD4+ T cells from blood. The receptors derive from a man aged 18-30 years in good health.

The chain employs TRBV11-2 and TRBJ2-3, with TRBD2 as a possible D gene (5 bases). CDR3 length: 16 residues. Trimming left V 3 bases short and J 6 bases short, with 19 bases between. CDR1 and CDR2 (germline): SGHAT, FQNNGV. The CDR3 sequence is CASSFDPWAASDTQYF. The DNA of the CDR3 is TGTGCCAGCAGCTTCGATCCGTGGGCGGCTAGCGATACGCAGTATTTT.

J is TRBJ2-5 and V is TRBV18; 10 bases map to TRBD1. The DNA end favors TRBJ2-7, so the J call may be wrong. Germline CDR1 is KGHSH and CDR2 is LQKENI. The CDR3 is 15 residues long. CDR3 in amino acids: CASSPRTGGTYEQYF. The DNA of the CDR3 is TGTGCCAGCTCACCAAGGACAGGGGGAACCTACGAGCAGTACTTC.

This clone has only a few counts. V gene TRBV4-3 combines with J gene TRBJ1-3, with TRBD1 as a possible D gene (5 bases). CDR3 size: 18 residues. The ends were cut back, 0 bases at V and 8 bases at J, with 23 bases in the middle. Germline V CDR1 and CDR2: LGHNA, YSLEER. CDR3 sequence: CASSQEVLQLGRVHTIYF. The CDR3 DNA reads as TGCGCCAGCAGCCAAGAGGTTCTACAGCTCGGCAGGGTGCACACCATATATTTT.

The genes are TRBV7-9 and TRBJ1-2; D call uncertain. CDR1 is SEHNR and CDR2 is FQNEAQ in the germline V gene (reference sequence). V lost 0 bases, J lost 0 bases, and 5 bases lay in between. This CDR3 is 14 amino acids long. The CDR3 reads CASSLARANYGYTF. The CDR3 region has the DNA TGTGCCAGCAGCTTAGCGCGAGCTAACTATGGCTACACCTTC.

The CDR3 is CATSRDGAGDRMNTGELFF. CDR3 sequence (DNA): TGTGCCACCAGCAGAGACGGCGCCGGGGACAGGATGAACACCGGGGAGCTGTTTTTT. The rearrangement uses TRBV15 and TRBJ2-2, with 8 bases lining up with TRBD1. Looked up from germline, CDR1 is LNHNV and CDR2 is YYDKDF (reference sequence). The CDR3 totals 19 residues. The V and J ends lost 0 bases and 1 base, in that order; junction bases with no gene match: 10. Combining the CDR3 with reference TRBV15 and TRBJ2-2 gives the whole variable domain DAMVIQNPRYQVTQFGKPVTLSCSQTLNHNVMYWYQQKSSQAPKLLFHYYDKDFNNEADTPDNFQSRRPNTSFCFLDIRSPGLGDTAMYLCATSRDGAGDRMNTGELFFGEGSRLTVL.

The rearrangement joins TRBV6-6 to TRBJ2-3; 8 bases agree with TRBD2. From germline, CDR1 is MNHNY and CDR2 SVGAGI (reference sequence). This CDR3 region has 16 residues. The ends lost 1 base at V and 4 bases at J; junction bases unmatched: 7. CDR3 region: CASSYYSGGPSDTQYF. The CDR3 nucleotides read TGTGCCAGCAGTTACTATTCGGGAGGGCCCTCAGATACGCAGTATTTT.

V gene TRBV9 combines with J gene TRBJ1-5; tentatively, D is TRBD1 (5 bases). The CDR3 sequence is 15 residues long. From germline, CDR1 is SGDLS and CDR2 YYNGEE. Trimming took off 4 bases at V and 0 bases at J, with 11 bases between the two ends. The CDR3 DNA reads TGTGCCAGCAGCCCGGGACTGACTAGCAATCAGCCCCAGCATTTT. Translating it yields CASSPGLTSNQPQHF.

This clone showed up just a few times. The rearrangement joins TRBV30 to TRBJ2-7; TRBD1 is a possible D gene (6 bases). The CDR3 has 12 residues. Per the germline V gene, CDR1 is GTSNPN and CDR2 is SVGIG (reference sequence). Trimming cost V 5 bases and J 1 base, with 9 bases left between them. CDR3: CAWGDTSYEQYF. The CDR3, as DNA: TGTGCCTGGGGGGACACGTCCTACGAGCAGTACTTC.

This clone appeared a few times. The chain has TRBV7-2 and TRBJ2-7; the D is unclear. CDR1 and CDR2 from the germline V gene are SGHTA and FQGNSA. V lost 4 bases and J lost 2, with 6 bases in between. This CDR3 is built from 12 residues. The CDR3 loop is CASSSETYEQYF. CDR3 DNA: TGTGCCAGCAGCTCGGAGACCTACGAGCAGTACTTC.

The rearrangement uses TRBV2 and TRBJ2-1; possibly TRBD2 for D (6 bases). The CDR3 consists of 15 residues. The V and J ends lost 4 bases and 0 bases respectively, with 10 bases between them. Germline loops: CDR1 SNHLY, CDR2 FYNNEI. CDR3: CASSVGSGSYNEQFF. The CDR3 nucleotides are TGTGCCAGCAGTGTAGGTAGCGGCTCCTACAATGAGCAGTTCTTC.

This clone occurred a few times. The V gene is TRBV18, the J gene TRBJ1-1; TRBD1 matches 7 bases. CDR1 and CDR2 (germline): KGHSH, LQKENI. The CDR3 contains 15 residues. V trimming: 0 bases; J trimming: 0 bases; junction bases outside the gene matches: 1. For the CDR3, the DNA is TGTGCCAGCTCACCACCGACAGGGATGAACACTGAAGCTTTCTTT. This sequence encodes CASSPPTGMNTEAFF.

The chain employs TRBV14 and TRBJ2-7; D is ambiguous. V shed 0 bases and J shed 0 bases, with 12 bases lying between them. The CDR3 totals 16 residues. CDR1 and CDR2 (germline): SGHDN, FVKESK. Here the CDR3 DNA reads TGTGCCAGCAGCCAAGATGGGCCAGGCGTCTCCTACGAGCAGTACTTC. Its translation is CASSQDGPGVSYEQYF.

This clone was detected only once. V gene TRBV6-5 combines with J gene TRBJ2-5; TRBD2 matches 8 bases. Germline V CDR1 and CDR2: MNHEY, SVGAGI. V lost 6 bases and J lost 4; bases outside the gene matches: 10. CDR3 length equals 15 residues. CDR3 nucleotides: TGTGCCAGCAGAATCGGGAGGGCGGGGCGAGAGACCCAGTACTTC. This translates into CASRIGRAGRETQYF.

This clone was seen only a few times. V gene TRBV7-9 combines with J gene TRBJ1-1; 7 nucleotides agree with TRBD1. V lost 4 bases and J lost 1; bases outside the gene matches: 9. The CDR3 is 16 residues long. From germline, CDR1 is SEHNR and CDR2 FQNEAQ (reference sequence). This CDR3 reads CASSYPFRTGNTEAFF. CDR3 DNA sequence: TGTGCCAGCAGCTATCCCTTTAGGACAGGGAACACTGAAGCTTTCTTT. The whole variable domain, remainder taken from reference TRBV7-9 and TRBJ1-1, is DTGVSQNPRHKITKRGQNVTFRCDPISEHNRLYWYRQTLGQGPEFLTYFQNEAQLEKSRLLSDRFSAERPKGSFSTLEIQRTEQGDSAMYLCASSYPFRTGNTEAFFGQGTRLTVV.

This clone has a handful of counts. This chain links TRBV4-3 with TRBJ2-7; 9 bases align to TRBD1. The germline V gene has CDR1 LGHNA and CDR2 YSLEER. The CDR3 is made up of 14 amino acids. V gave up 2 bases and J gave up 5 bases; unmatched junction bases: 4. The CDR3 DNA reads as TGCGCCAGCAGCCAACCAGGACAGGGGAACGAGCAGTACTTC. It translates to CASSQPGQGNEQYF.

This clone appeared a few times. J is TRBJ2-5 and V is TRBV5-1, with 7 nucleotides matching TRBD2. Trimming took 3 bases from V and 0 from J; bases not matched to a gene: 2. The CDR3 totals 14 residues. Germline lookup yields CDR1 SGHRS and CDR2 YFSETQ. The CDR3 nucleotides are TGCGCCAGCAGCTACGGGACTAACCAAGAGACCCAGTACTTC. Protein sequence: CASSYGTNQETQYF.

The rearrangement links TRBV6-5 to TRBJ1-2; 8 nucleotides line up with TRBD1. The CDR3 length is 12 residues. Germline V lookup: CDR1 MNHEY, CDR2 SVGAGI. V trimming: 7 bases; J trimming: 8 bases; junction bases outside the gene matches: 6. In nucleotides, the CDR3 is TGTGCCAGCATCGGACAGGGAGGGGGCTACACCTTC. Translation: CASIGQGGGYTF.

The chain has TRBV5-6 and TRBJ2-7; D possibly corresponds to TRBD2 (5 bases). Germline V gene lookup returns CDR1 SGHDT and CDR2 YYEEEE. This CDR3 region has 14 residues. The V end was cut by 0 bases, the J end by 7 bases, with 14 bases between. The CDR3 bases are TGTGCCAGCAGCTTGGGGCGGACTGGCTGGGAGCAGTACTTC. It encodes CASSLGRTGWEQYF.

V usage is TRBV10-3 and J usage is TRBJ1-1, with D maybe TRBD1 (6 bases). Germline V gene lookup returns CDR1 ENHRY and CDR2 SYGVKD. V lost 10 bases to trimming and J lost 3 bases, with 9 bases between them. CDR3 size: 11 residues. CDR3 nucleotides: TGTGCCACCACAGGGTACACTGAAGCTTTCTTT. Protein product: CATTGYTEAFF.

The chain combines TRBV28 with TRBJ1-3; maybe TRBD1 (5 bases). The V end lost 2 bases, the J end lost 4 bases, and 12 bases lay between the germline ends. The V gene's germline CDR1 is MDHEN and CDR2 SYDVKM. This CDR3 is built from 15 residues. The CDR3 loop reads CASSLLQGIGNTIYF. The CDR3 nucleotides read TGTGCCAGCAGTTTACTTCAGGGAATCGGAAACACCATATATTTT.

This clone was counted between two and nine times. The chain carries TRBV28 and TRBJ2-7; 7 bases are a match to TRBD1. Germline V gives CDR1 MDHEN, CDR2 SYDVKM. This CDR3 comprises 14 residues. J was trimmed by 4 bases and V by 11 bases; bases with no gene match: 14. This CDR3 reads CAGSSGDSRYEQYF. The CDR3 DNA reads TGTGCCGGATCGAGTGGGGACAGTCGGTACGAGCAGTACTTC.

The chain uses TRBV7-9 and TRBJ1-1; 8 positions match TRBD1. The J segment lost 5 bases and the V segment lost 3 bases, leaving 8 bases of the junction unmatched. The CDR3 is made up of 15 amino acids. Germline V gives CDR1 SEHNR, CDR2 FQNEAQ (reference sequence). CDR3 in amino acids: CASSFPDRVRTEAFF. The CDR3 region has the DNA TGTGCCAGCAGCTTTCCGGACAGGGTGAGGACTGAAGCTTTCTTT.

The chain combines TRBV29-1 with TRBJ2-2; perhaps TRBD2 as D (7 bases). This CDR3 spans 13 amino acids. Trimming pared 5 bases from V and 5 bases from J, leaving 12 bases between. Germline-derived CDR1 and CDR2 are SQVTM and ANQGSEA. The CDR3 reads CSVRTRGTGELFF. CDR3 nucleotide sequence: TGCAGCGTTCGGACTAGGGGGACCGGGGAGCTGTTTTTT.

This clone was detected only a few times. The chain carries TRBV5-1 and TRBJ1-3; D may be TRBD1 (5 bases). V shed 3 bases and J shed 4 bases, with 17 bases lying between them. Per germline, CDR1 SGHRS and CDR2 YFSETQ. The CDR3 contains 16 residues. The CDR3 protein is CASSWDGPGGGNTIYF. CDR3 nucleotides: TGCGCCAGCAGCTGGGACGGACCGGGAGGAGGAAACACCATATATTTT.

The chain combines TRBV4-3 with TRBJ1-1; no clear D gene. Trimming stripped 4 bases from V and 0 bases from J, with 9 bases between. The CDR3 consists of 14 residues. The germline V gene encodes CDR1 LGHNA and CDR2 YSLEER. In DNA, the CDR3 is TGCGCCAGCAGCCGGAACAGCCTGAACACTGAAGCTTTCTTT. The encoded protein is CASSRNSLNTEAFF.

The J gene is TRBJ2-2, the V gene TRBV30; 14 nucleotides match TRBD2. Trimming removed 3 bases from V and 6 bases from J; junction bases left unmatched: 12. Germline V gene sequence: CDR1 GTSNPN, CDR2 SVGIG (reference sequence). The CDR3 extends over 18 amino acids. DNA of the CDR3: TGTGCCTGGAGCTACCCTGGGACTAGCGGGAGACGGGCCGGGGAGCTGTTTTTT. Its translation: CAWSYPGTSGRRAGELFF.

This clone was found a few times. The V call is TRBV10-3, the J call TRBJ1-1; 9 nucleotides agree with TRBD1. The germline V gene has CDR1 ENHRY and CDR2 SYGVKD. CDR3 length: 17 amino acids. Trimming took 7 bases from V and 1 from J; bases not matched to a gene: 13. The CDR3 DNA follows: TGTGCCATCACCGTAGGACAGGGGAGCGAGCGGAACACTGAAGCTTTCTTT. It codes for CAITVGQGSERNTEAFF.

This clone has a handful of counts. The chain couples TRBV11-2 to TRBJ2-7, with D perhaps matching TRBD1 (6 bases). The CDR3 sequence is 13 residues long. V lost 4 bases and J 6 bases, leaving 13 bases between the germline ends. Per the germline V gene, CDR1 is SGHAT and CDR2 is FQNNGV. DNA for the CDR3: TGTGCCAGCAGCTCCCCTTCCAGGGGCGAGCAGTACTTC. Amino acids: CASSSPSRGEQYF.

The DNA of the CDR3 is TGTGCCAGCAGCTTAGTTAGATCCGATGAAAAACTGTTTTTT. Its translation: CASSLVRSDEKLFF. The chain combines TRBV7-3 with TRBJ1-4; no clear D. CDR3 length: 14 residues. Germline CDR1 and CDR2: SGHTA and FQGTGA. V was clipped by 2 bases and J by 6 bases, with 10 bases between them.

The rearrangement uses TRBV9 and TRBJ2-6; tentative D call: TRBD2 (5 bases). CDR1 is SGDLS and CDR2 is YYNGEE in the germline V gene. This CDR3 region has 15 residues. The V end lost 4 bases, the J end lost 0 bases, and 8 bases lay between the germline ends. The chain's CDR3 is CASSPRGSGANVLTF. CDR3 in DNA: TGTGCCAGCAGCCCTCGGGGCTCTGGGGCCAACGTCCTGACTTTC.